This T cell receptor delta chain was captured in a study of γδ T cells in repeated Plasmodium falciparum infection. Study in general: Age- and gender-matched Australian children served as comparison for malaria-exposed Malian children.

This clone was seen only a few times. With only one base between it and a far larger clone, this is likely a read error. Distinct nucleotide sequences in the sample also encode this CDR3. TCRdb fed the multiplex PCR reads to CATT. The table shows some 51,000 delta-chain clones, with roughly 2% occurring only once. The CDR3 length is 14 residues. CDR1 and CDR2 (germline): TSWWSYY, QGS. The V segment lost 7 bases and the J segment 5 bases; nucleotides outside the gene matches: 10. Bulk repertoires came from Vgamma9/Vdelta2+ or Vdelta2-negative gammadelta T cells flow-sorted from PBMC. The V and J genes are TRDV1 and TRDJ1; 7 nucleotides match TRDD2. This clonotype originated in a pool of human donors (malaria-infected and uninfected, not separated). Sequencing was performed on gamma-delta T cells from blood. The CDR3 loop is CALAVYSYGDKLIF. The CDR3 DNA sequence: TGTGCTCTTGCGGTTTATTCCTACGGAGATAAACTCATCTTT.